Each of the 28 T cell receptor beta chains below was sequenced from the same sample in a study of chemoradiotherapy in HPV16-positive cancers (dated by TCRdb to 2022 to 2024). Library preparation used the immunoSEQ multiplex PCR assay. TCRdb retrieved this table from immuneACCESS and kept in-frame rearrangements only. Not all clones are present; in checked studies, unresolved V genes account for under half, and no reason is known for the remainder. The table for this sample lists roughly 20,000 clones; roughly 84% of them were counted only once. The ten most abundant clones make up over 3.5% of the sample. The sample here was blood, taken from a patient who underwent chemoradiotherapy. The receptors come from a human donor with HPV-associated anogenital cancer.

CDR3 nucleotide sequence: TGTGCCAGCAGTGACCCCCAGGGGAGTGCTGACGGGGAGCTGTTTTTT. It specifies CASSDPQGSADGELFF. This chain uses TRBV6-1 with TRBJ2-2, with D perhaps TRBD1 (6 bases). The ends were cut back, 3 bases at V and 7 bases at J, with 18 bases in the middle. Germline V gene lookup returns CDR1 MNHNS and CDR2 SASEGT. The CDR3 contains 16 residues.

This clone was counted a single time. CDR3 sequence (DNA): TGTGCCAGTAACGGGGGGGGGCACCCTAGCACAGATACGCAGTATTTT. Translating gives CASNGGGHPSTDTQYF. The genes are TRBV19 and TRBJ2-3; 8 nucleotides match TRBD2. The CDR3 extends over 16 amino acids. J lost 0 bases, V lost 7 bases, and 9 bases had no gene match. The germline gives CDR1 LNHDA, CDR2 SQIVND (reference sequence).

V gene TRBV2 combines with J gene TRBJ1-1, with 9 bases aligning to TRBD1. V shed 6 bases, J shed 1 base, and the junction held 12 bases outside the gene matches. In germline, CDR1 is SNHLY, CDR2 FYNNEI. The CDR3 covers 17 residues. CDR3 nucleotide sequence: TGTGCCAGCAGAAGGATCTTACAGGGGGCTAGGAACACTGAAGCTTTCTTT. Its translation: CASRRILQGARNTEAFF.

This chain joins TRBV6-5 and TRBJ1-1, with D uncertain. CDR3 length: 12 residues. Looked up from germline, CDR1 is MNHEY and CDR2 is SVGAGI. V shed 7 bases and J shed 10 bases, with 16 bases lying between them. The CDR3 region is CASISYGLGAFF. The CDR3 nucleotides read TGTGCCAGCATCTCATACGGGTTAGGAGCTTTCTTT.

V and J are TRBV6-4 and TRBJ2-3; 11 nucleotides agree with TRBD1. This CDR3 has 14 residues. Germline V gene sequence: CDR1 MRHNA, CDR2 SNTAGT. V lost 4 bases to trimming and J lost 4 bases; unmatched junction nucleotides: 1. CDR3 loop: CASSGTGGADTQYF. In DNA form, the CDR3 reads TGTGCCAGCAGTGGGACAGGGGGCGCAGATACGCAGTATTTT.

This chain connects TRBV14 to TRBJ2-7; possible D gene TRBD1, 6 bases. This CDR3 contains 13 residues. Germline assignment: CDR1 SGHDN and CDR2 FVKESK. The V end lost 4 bases, the J end lost 3 bases, and 10 bases lay between the germline ends. The DNA of the CDR3 is TGTGCCAGCAGCCGGACAGTAAACTACGAGCAGTACTTC. Translation: CASSRTVNYEQYF. The whole variable domain, remainder taken from reference TRBV14 and TRBJ2-7, is EAGVTQFPSHSVIEKGQTVTLRCDPISGHDNLYWYRRVMGKEIKFLLHFVKESKQDESGMPNNRFLAERTGGTYSTLKVQPAELEDSGVYFCASSRTVNYEQYFGPGTRLTVT.

This chain uses TRBV7-9 with TRBJ1-2; D gene uncertain. From germline, CDR1 is SEHNR and CDR2 FQNEAQ (reference sequence). The V and J ends lost 3 bases and 2 bases respectively, with 10 bases between them. There are 14 residues in the CDR3. CDR3 loop: CASSLADVNYGYTF. CDR3 DNA: TGTGCCAGCAGCTTGGCGGACGTCAACTATGGCTACACCTTC.

The chain combines TRBV5-1 with TRBJ1-1; D may be TRBD1 (5 bases). The germline V and J ends were trimmed by 3 bases and 4 bases, with 13 bases remaining between them. Germline V gene lookup returns CDR1 SGHRS and CDR2 YFSETQ. The CDR3 runs 14 residues. This chain's CDR3 is CASSWGGEGTEAFF. The CDR3 bases are TGCGCCAGCAGCTGGGGCGGGGAGGGCACTGAAGCTTTCTTT.

The chain carries TRBV13 and TRBJ1-6; tentative D call: TRBD1 (5 bases). V was pared by 5 bases and J by 0 bases, with 26 bases between. Per germline, CDR1 PRHDT and CDR2 FYEKMQ (reference sequence). There are 21 residues in the CDR3. The CDR3 region has the DNA TGTGCCAGCAGCCAGATCGGCCTCGGGACCGCCTTGAGCTCCTATAATTCACCCCTCCACTTT. Translating it yields CASSQIGLGTALSSYNSPLHF. Combining the CDR3 with reference TRBV13 and TRBJ1-6 gives the whole variable domain AAGVIQSPRHLIKEKRETATLKCYPIPRHDTVYWYQQGPGQDPQFLISFYEKMQSDKGSIPDRFSAQQFSDYHSELNMSSLELGDSALYFCASSQIGLGTALSSYNSPLHFGNGTRLTVT.

The chain joins TRBV19 to TRBJ1-1, with TRBD1 identical over 7 bases. The CDR3 is 14 amino acids. Germline V gene lookup returns CDR1 LNHDA and CDR2 SQIVND (reference sequence). The trim removed 4 bases at V and 5 bases at J, leaving 7 bases unmatched. Written as DNA, the CDR3 is TGTGCCAGTAGTACCCCGGGACAGCTTACTGAAGCTTTCTTT. Encoded protein: CASSTPGQLTEAFF.

The CDR3 is CASSSQGDPTNEKLFF. CDR3 nucleotides: TGTGCCAGTAGTAGTCAGGGAGACCCAACTAATGAAAAACTGTTTTTT. The chain recombines TRBV19 with TRBJ1-4; a weak D match, TRBD1 (5 bases). Trimming took off 4 bases at V and 0 bases at J, with 12 bases between the two ends. The CDR3 extends over 16 amino acids. Germline-derived CDR1 and CDR2 are LNHDA and SQIVND (reference sequence).

The V call is TRBV10-3, the J call TRBJ1-3; D gene uncertain. Between the trimmed V and J ends, which lost 0 bases and 0 bases, there was a span of 6 bases. The germline V gene encodes CDR1 ENHRY and CDR2 SYGVKD. The CDR3 loop spans 15 amino acids. CDR3 loop: CAISESIVSGNTIYF. CDR3 bases: TGTGCCATCAGTGAGTCAATTGTCTCTGGAAACACCATATATTTT.

The chain uses TRBV4-1 and TRBJ1-1, with D perhaps TRBD1 (5 bases). CDR1 is MGHRA and CDR2 is YSYEKL in the germline V gene. This CDR3 is built from 14 residues. The V gene lost 1 base and the J gene lost 11 bases, with 17 bases spanning the gap. CDR3 protein: CASSQGGGLSSAFF. In DNA form, the CDR3 reads TGCGCCAGCAGCCAAGGTGGGGGTCTGTCGTCGGCTTTCTTT.

The chain links TRBV7-2 to TRBJ1-2; tentative D call: TRBD1 (5 bases). The germline V gene has CDR1 SGHTA and CDR2 FQGNSA. The CDR3 length is 14 residues. The ends were cut back, 5 bases at V and 4 bases at J, with 14 bases in the middle. In nucleotides, the CDR3 is TGTGCCAGCAGCAACCAGGGTGGGGTCTATGGCTACACCTTC. This sequence encodes CASSNQGGVYGYTF.

As for this clone: The junction differs from germline at one of its ends, possibly a read error. The gene calls are TRBV19 and TRBJ2-2; TRBD1 matches at 9 bases. Germline loops: CDR1 LNHDA, CDR2 SQIVND (reference sequence). This CDR3 spans 15 amino acids. This CDR3 reads CASSKDRGNSGELFF. For the CDR3, the DNA is TGTGCCAGTAGTAAAGACAGGGGGAACAGCGGGGAGCTGTTTTTT.

The V and J genes are TRBV6-1 and TRBJ2-5; unclear D gene. Trimming shortened V by 2 bases and J by 1 base, and 11 bases separated the two germline ends. The V gene's germline CDR1 is MNHNS and CDR2 SASEGT. The length of the CDR3 is 15 residues. The CDR3 DNA follows: TGTGCCAGCAGTGAAAATCAAGGCTTCCAAGAGACCCAGTACTTC. The encoded protein is CASSENQGFQETQYF.

The gene calls are TRBV5-6 and TRBJ2-7; 8 bases map to TRBD1. Germline V gene data show CDR1 as SGHDT and CDR2 as YYEEEE. V trimming: 4 bases; J trimming: 11 bases; junction bases outside the gene matches: 11. There are 13 residues in the CDR3. CDR3 in amino acids: CASSLTGAPLKYF. The CDR3 region has the DNA TGTGCCAGCAGCCTGACAGGGGCCCCCTTGAAGTACTTC.

The chain recombines TRBV18 with TRBJ1-2, with D perhaps matching TRBD1 (5 bases). This CDR3 spans 13 amino acids. Trimming pared 4 bases from V and 3 bases from J, leaving 9 bases between. CDR1 is KGHSH, CDR2 LQKENI, per germline. Written as DNA, the CDR3 is TGTGCCAGCTCACAAGGAGGGGACTATGGCTACACCTTC. It is translated as CASSQGGDYGYTF.

The J gene is TRBJ2-1, the V gene TRBV7-3; D remains unclear. This CDR3 comprises 15 residues. Germline loops: CDR1 SGHTA, CDR2 FQGTGA. V shed 5 bases and J shed 0 bases, with 11 bases lying between them. In DNA form, the CDR3 reads TGTGCCAGCAGCCCCGCCTTGGACTCCTACAATGAGCAGTTCTTC. The encoded protein is CASSPALDSYNEQFF.

The chain couples TRBV11-1 to TRBJ2-1; 11 nucleotides align to TRBD2. V lost 7 bases and J lost 10; bases outside the gene matches: 12. The germline CDR1 and CDR2 sequences are SGHAT and FQDESV (reference sequence). CDR3 size: 15 residues. The CDR3 bases are TGTGCCAGCACCGGGAGGTTAGCGGGGGGGCGCGAGCAGTTCTTC. The encoded protein is CASTGRLAGGREQFF.

This rearrangement joins TRBV6-1 to TRBJ2-3, with TRBD1 identical over 12 bases. The CDR3 loop spans 17 amino acids. V was pared by 2 bases and J by 0 bases, with 3 bases of the junction left unmatched. Germline lookup yields CDR1 MNHNS and CDR2 SASEGT. The CDR3 DNA sequence: TGTGCCAGCAGTGAATGGGGGACAGGGGGCAGCACAGATACGCAGTATTTT. It translates to CASSEWGTGGSTDTQYF.

DNA of the CDR3: TGCGCCAGCAGCCGTTTAGGTCTGAACACTGAAGCTTTCTTT. It codes for CASSRLGLNTEAFF. The chain is built from TRBV4-1 and TRBJ1-1; D uncertain. The V gene lost 4 bases and the J gene lost 0 bases, with 9 bases spanning the gap. CDR1 and CDR2 (germline): MGHRA, YSYEKL. The CDR3 extends over 14 amino acids.

This clone was observed a few times. The chain combines TRBV9 with TRBJ1-1; 8 bases are a match to TRBD1. CDR1 SGDLS and CDR2 YYNGEE come from the germline V gene. V was clipped by 4 bases and J by 7 bases; unmatched bases: 6. This CDR3 spans 13 amino acids. CDR3 nucleotides: TGTGCCAGCAGCCTCGGACAGGGCGTTGAAGCTTTCTTT. Amino acid sequence: CASSLGQGVEAFF. Variable domain in full (rest from reference TRBV9 and TRBJ1-1): DSGVTQTPKHLITATGQRVTLRCSPRSGDLSVYWYQQSLDQGLQFLIQYYNGEERAKGNILERFSAQQFPDLHSELNLSSLELGDSALYFCASSLGQGVEAFFGQGTRLTVV.

The V gene is TRBV7-9, the J gene TRBJ1-2; 8 bases agree with TRBD1. Germline CDR1 reads SEHNR; CDR2 reads FQNEAQ (reference sequence). The trim removed 0 bases at V and 4 bases at J, leaving 7 bases unmatched. The length of the CDR3 is 16 residues. CDR3 loop: CASSLALTGARYGYTF. The CDR3 DNA sequence: TGTGCCAGCAGCTTAGCGCTGACAGGGGCTCGCTATGGCTACACCTTC.

This rearrangement joins TRBV5-4 to TRBJ2-5; unclear D gene. This CDR3 has 13 residues. Trimming removed 0 bases at V and 4 bases at J, with 7 bases between. Germline-derived CDR1 and CDR2 are SGHNT and YYREEE (reference sequence). CDR3 loop: CASSLGTRETQYF. CDR3 DNA: TGTGCCAGCAGCTTGGGGACGAGAGAGACCCAGTACTTC.

V and J are TRBV11-2 and TRBJ2-7; D is unresolved. V lost 1 base and J lost 5, with 9 bases in between. CDR1 is SGHAT, CDR2 FQNNGV, per germline. The CDR3 has 13 residues. The CDR3 sequence is CASSLGMADEQYF. The CDR3 DNA is TGTGCCAGCAGCTTAGGCATGGCGGACGAGCAGTACTTC.

This chain uses TRBV7-2 with TRBJ1-1, with D uncertain. Germline values: CDR1 SGHTA, CDR2 FQGNSA. Trimming removed 1 base at V and 1 base at J, with 7 bases between. This CDR3 has 14 amino acids. This chain's CDR3 is CASSLGGANTEAFF. CDR3 in DNA: TGTGCCAGCAGCTTAGGAGGCGCGAACACTGAAGCTTTCTTT.

The CDR3 DNA follows: TGCGCCAGCAGCGTACAGGGGTCTGGGGCCAACGTCCTGACTTTC. Amino acids: CASSVQGSGANVLTF. The J gene is TRBJ2-6, the V gene TRBV5-1, with TRBD1 matching over 7 bases. CDR1 is SGHRS, CDR2 YFSETQ, per germline. The CDR3 is made up of 15 amino acids. V lost 4 bases and J lost 1; bases outside the gene matches: 2.